The following is a TCR beta chain sequence with its context. Its target is unknown. This sample is part of a study of long-term antiretroviral therapy in people with HIV. The V gene's germline CDR1 is SGHTA and CDR2 FQGNSA. V was clipped by 1 base and J by 4 bases, with 12 bases between them. This CDR3 has 15 residues. Points from the study as a whole: In samples taken after ART, diversity increased but remained below transplant donor control levels.

Version v3.0 of the immunoSEQ assay was performed at survey level. Here immunoSEQ multiplex PCR was the method, and the copy in TCRdb shows in-frame clones only, minus some. Seen here are 18,000 or so clones, roughly 73% observed once, and the top ten hold almost 8%. This TCR came from a woman aged 40 to 49 with HIV. The V call is TRBV7-2, the J call TRBJ2-3; possibly TRBD1 or TRBD2 for D (6 bases each). The source material was unsorted PBMCs, sampled at the start of antiretroviral therapy, before treatment. The CDR3 loop reads CASSLVGGPADTQYF. CDR3 nucleotide sequence: TGTGCCAGCAGCTTAGTAGGGGGGCCGGCAGATACGCAGTATTTT.